This TCR beta chain was profiled in a study of shared clonotypes between healthy human individuals. Per the germline V gene, CDR1 is KGHSH and CDR2 is LQKENI. This CDR3 spans 17 amino acids. J gave up 4 bases and V 3 bases, and 8 bases lay outside the gene matches. Some clones are missing from TCRdb's copy, which holds only in-frame ones; the method was immunoSEQ multiplex PCR. Of 1,400,000 or so clones listed, just under 99% are singletons. This chain joins TRBV18 and TRBJ2-3, with 12 bases identical to TRBD2. Sequenced input: naive CD4+ T cells sorted from blood. The subset here: CD45RA+ positively selected. The clonotype was recovered from a man in his thirties or forties in good health. The CDR3 loop reads CASSPPGLAGWADTQYF. CDR3 DNA: TGTGCCAGCTCACCTCCCGGACTAGCGGGATGGGCAGATACGCAGTATTTT.